The 8 T cell receptor beta chains given below trace back to one sample, sequenced in a study of OX40 agonist ivuxolimab in advanced cancers. Here immunoSEQ multiplex PCR was the method, and the copy in TCRdb shows in-frame clones only, minus some. The data hold 13,000 or so clones, with roughly 80% observed a single time. The sample here was CD4+ or CD8+ T cells sorted from blood, taken in a trial of the OX40 agonist ivuxolimab. Receptors were obtained from an adult with an advanced solid tumor such as melanoma, head and neck, liver or kidney cancer.

By share, this clone ranks as medium-sized (0.01 to 0.1%). V is TRBV2 and J is TRBJ2-5; 9 bases map to TRBD2. The V segment lost 3 bases and the J segment 5 bases; nucleotides outside the gene matches: 7. Germline V gives CDR1 SNHLY, CDR2 FYNNEI. This CDR3 has 15 amino acids. As DNA, the CDR3 is TGTGCCAGCAGTGACGTAGCGGGAGCCCGGGAGACCCAGTACTTC. Translation: CASSDVAGARETQYF.

J is TRBJ2-5 and V is TRBV7-5; the DNA was not used to check the table's D call, TRBD2. TRBV7-5 counts as a pseudogene. The CDR3 length is 13 residues. The CDR3 is CASSVTEQETQYF. CDR3 nucleotide sequence: TGTGCCAGCAGCGTAACTGAGCAAGAGACCCAGTACTTC.

The gene calls are TRBV7-2 and TRBJ1-1; D unresolved. The CDR3 totals 13 residues. Trimming removed 5 bases at V and 13 bases at J, with 20 bases between. CDR1 is SGHTA, CDR2 FQGNSA, per germline. The CDR3 nucleotides are TGTGCCAGCAGCACACCGGGTTTTACCCGGGGTTTCTTT. Protein: CASSTPGFTRGFF.

This chain uses TRBV7-6 with TRBJ1-2; weak D call: TRBD1 (5 bases). V dropped 0 bases and J dropped 8 bases, with 19 bases sitting between them. The CDR3 length is 16 residues. Germline V CDR1 and CDR2: SGHVS, FNYEAQ. The CDR3 reads CASSLAGDGTVYGYTF. The CDR3 DNA reads as TGTGCCAGCAGCTTAGCCGGGGACGGGACCGTCTACGGCTACACCTTC.

The chain employs TRBV27 and TRBJ1-5, with 8 bases aligning to TRBD1. V was pared by 10 bases and J by 2 bases, with 19 bases of the junction left unmatched. The CDR3 contains 18 residues. The germline V gene encodes CDR1 MNHEY and CDR2 SMNVEV (reference sequence). The CDR3 is CANKDRANLAGGNQPQHF. In DNA form, the CDR3 reads TGTGCCAACAAGGACAGGGCTAACTTAGCGGGGGGCAATCAGCCCCAGCATTTT.

This clone was detected once. The gene calls are TRBV4-2 and TRBJ2-7, with TRBD2 matching over 7 bases. The CDR3 length is 16 residues. Germline CDR1 is LGHNA and CDR2 is YNFKEQ. The ends lost 2 bases at V and 4 bases at J; junction bases unmatched: 11. Here the CDR3 reads CASSQPGLENPYEQYF. DNA for the CDR3: TGTGCCAGCAGCCAACCTGGACTAGAAAATCCTTACGAGCAGTACTTC.

This chain joins TRBV13 and TRBJ1-4, with D hard to call. Germline assignment: CDR1 PRHDT and CDR2 FYEKMQ (reference sequence). V was cut by 0 bases and J by 4 bases, with 18 bases left in between. The CDR3 runs to 18 residues. Written as DNA, the CDR3 is TGTGCCAGCAGCTTAGGCGTAGGTTTGGGTTCGGATAATGAAAAACTGTTTTTT. Translated: CASSLGVGLGSDNEKLFF.

The chain uses TRBV28 and TRBJ1-5; 7 bases are a match to TRBD1. J lost 3 bases, V lost 6 bases, and 5 bases had no gene match. The length of the CDR3 is 14 residues. CDR1 MDHEN and CDR2 SYDVKM come from the germline V gene. The CDR3 coding sequence is TGTGCCAGCAGCATCACAGGGGCCAATCAGCCCCAGCATTTT. Amino acids: CASSITGANQPQHF.